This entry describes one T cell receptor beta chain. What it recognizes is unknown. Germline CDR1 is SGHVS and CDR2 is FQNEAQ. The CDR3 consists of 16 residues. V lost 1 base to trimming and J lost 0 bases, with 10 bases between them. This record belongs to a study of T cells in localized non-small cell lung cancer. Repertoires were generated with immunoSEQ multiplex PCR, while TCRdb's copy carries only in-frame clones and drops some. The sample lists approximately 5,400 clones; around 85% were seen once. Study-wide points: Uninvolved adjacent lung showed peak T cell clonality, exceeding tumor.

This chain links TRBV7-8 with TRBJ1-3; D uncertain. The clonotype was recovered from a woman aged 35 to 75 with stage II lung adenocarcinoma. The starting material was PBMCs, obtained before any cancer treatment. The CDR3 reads CASSLDLPTSGNTIYF. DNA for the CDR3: TGTGCCAGCAGCTTAGATTTACCGACCTCTGGAAACACCATATATTTT.